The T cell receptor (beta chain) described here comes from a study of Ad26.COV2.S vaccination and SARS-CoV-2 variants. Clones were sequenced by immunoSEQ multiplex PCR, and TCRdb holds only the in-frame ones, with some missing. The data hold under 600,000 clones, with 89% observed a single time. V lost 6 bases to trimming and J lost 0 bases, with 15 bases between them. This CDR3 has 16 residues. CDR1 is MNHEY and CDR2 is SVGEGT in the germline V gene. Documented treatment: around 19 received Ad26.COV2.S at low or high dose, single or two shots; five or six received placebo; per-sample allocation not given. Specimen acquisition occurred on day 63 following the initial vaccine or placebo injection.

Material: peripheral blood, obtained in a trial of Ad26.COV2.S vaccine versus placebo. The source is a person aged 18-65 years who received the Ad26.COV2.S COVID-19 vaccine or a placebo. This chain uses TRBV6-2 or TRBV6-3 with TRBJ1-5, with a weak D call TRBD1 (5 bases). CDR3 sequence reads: CASSLHTGYSNQPQHF. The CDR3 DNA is TGTGCCAGCAGCCTACATACAGGTTATAGCAATCAGCCCCAGCATTTT.